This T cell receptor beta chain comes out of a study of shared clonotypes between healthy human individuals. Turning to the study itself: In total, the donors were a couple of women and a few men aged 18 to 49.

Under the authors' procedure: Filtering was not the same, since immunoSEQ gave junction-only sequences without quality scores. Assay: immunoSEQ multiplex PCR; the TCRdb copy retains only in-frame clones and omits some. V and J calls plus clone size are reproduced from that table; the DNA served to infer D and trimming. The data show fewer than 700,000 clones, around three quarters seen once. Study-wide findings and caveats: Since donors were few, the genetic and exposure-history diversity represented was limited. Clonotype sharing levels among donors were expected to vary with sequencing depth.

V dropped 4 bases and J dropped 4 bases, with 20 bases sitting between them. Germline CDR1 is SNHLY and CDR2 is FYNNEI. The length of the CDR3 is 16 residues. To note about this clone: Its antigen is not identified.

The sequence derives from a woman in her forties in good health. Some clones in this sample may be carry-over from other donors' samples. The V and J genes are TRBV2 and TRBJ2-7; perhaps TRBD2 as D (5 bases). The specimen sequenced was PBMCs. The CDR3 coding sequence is TGTGCCAGCAGTGGGATTAGCAGTGGGAGAGCGTACGAGCAGTACTTC. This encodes CASSGISSGRAYEQYF.